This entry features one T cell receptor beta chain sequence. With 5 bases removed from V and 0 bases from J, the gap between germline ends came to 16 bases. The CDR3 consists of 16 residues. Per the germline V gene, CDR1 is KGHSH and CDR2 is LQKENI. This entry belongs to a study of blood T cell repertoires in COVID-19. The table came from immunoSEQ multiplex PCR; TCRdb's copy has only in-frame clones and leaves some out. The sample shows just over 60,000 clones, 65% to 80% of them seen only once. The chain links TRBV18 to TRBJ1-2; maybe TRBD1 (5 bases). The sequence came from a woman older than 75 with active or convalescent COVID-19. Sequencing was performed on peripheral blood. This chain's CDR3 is CASSERRGSANYGYTF. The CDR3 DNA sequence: TGTGCCAGCTCAGAAAGGAGGGGCTCGGCTAACTATGGCTACACCTTC. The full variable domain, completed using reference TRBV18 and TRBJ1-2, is NAGVMQNPRHLVRRRGQEARLRCSPMKGHSHVYWYRQLPEEGLKFMVYLQKENIIDESGMPKERFSAEFPKEGPSILRIQQVVRGDSAAYFCASSERRGSANYGYTFGSGTRLTVV.